This T cell receptor beta chain was captured by sequencing in a study of T cell changes during pregnancy in multiple sclerosis. The method was immunoSEQ multiplex PCR; TCRdb's version includes in-frame clones alone and lacks a portion of them. The table lists about 93,000 clones, around 94% of them singletons. The source of this sequence is a female donor with multiple sclerosis, enrolled in a pregnancy study. Sequences were derived from peripheral blood, sampled after pregnancy.

In nucleotides, the CDR3 is TGTGCCAGCAGCCGCACCCCTAGCGGGGGGGCTTACAATGAGCAGTTCTTC. Protein: CASSRTPSGGAYNEQFF. J is TRBJ2-1 and V is TRBV4-2, with 12 bases identical to TRBD2. The CDR3 runs to 17 residues. Germline loops: CDR1 LGHNA, CDR2 YNFKEQ. V lost 4 bases, J lost 4 bases, and 8 bases stayed unmatched.